What follows are 21 T cell receptor beta chains derived from one specimen sequenced in a study of CD8+CD57+ T cells in acquired aplastic anemia. For CDR3 and TCR beta VDJ profiling, genomic DNA was the template used. TCRdb itself ran the reads through MiXCR, one entry per CDR3 protein. The profile shows more than 150,000 distinct CDR3 sequences, about 47% of them singletons. Source material: sorted CD4+, CD8+, or CD8+CD57+ T cells (not recorded which) from PBMCs. The receptors derive from a human donor in good health.

With respect to this clonotype: Just one base apart from a much larger clone, this may be a read error. V gene TRBV5-1 combines with J gene TRBJ1-4, with 9 positions matching TRBD1. The CDR3 spans 15 residues. Germline-derived CDR1 and CDR2 are SGHRS and YFSETQ. V shed 0 bases, J shed 10 bases, and the junction held 7 bases outside the gene matches. In nucleotides, the CDR3 is TGCGCCAGCAGCTTGGGGGACAGGGAAAGTGGAAAACTGTTTTTT. Residues: CASSLGDRESGKLFF.

This clonotype was counted between two and nine times. The rearrangement uses TRBV10-3 and TRBJ2-7; D gene ambiguous. CDR1 and CDR2 from the germline V gene are ENHRY and SYGVKD. V lost 3 bases to trimming and J lost 3 bases, with 6 bases between them. This CDR3 has 12 residues. CDR3 bases: TGTGCCATCAGTGATTTGGACTACGAGCAGTACTTC. Translating it yields CAISDLDYEQYF.

In its sample, this clonotype was seen many times. The chain has TRBV20-1 and TRBJ1-4; D gene unclear. The CDR3 runs to 14 residues. V lost 2 bases to trimming and J lost 3 bases, with 10 bases between them. Per germline, CDR1 DFQATT and CDR2 SNEGSKA (reference sequence). CDR3 nucleotides: TGCAGTGCTAGACCGTGGGCCGCTAATGAAAAACTGTTTTTT. It yields the protein CSARPWAANEKLFF.

The rearrangement joins TRBV14 to TRBJ2-1, with D possibly TRBD2 on 5 matching bases. The V and J ends lost 1 base and 11 bases respectively, with 15 bases between them. Germline V CDR1 and CDR2: SGHDN, FVKESK. This CDR3 is 14 amino acids long. In DNA, the CDR3 is TGTGCCAGCAGCCAAGCTGAGGGTTGGCCAAAGCAGTTCTTC. This translates into CASSQAEGWPKQFF.

The gene calls are TRBV15 and TRBJ1-5; perhaps TRBD1 as D (5 bases). Germline loops: CDR1 LNHNV, CDR2 YYDKDF (reference sequence). V lost 4 bases and J lost 1, with 11 bases in between. The CDR3 contains 15 residues. The chain's CDR3 is CATSILRGSNQPQHF. The DNA of the CDR3 is TGTGCCACCAGCATATTGCGGGGGAGCAATCAGCCCCAGCATTTT.

This clonotype showed up many times. This chain uses TRBV20-1 with TRBJ2-3; 16 bases are shared with TRBD2. This CDR3 is built from 16 residues. Unmatched junction bases numbered 7, after V lost 4 bases and J lost 6 bases. Per germline, CDR1 DFQATT and CDR2 SNEGSKA (reference sequence). CDR3 DNA sequence: TGCAGTGCTATGGGGACTAGCGGGAGGGCCAGGGATACGCAGTATTTT. Protein: CSAMGTSGRARDTQYF.

The chain joins TRBV19 to TRBJ1-1; D possibly corresponds to TRBD1 (6 bases). The CDR3 runs to 12 residues. The V and J ends lost 9 bases and 7 bases respectively, with 15 bases between them. Germline CDR1 and CDR2: LNHDA and SQIVND (reference sequence). CDR3 nucleotide sequence: TGTGCCAGCAGACACGGGGGCGTTGAAGCTTTCTTT. Translated: CASRHGGVEAFF.

Regarding this clonotype: A single base separates this from a much larger clone, so it may be a read error. The V call is TRBV12-3 or TRBV12-4, the J call TRBJ1-4; the D is unclear. This CDR3 has 13 residues. Here the CDR3 DNA reads TGTGCCAGCAGTTTGGCTGTCGCGGGAAAACTGCTTTTT. It specifies CASSLAVAGKLLF.

This clonotype was recorded at least ten times. The rearrangement joins TRBV7-2 to TRBJ2-7; D ambiguous. The ends were cut back, 1 base at V and 5 bases at J, with 3 bases in the middle. Germline assignment: CDR1 SGHTA and CDR2 FQGNSA. This CDR3 is 11 amino acids long. The CDR3 DNA reads as TGTGCCAGCAGCTTAGGGAACGAGCAGTACTTC. Protein product: CASSLGNEQYF. Supplemented by reference TRBV7-2 and TRBJ2-7, the full variable domain reads GAGVSQSPSNKVTEKGKDVELRCDPISGHTALYWYRQSLGQGLEFLIYFQGNSAPDKSGLPSDRFSAERTGGSVSTLTIQRTQQEDSAVYLCASSLGNEQYFGPGTRLTVT.

This chain connects TRBV5-5 to TRBJ1-6; TRBD1 matches 7 bases. Germline-derived CDR1 and CDR2 are SGHKS and YYEKEE (reference sequence). The CDR3 is made up of 15 amino acids. Trimming at V came to 3 bases and at J to 7 bases, leaving 7 bases not matched to a gene. The CDR3 sequence: CASSWMTGTNSPLHF. The CDR3 coding sequence is TGTGCCAGCAGCTGGATGACAGGGACCAATTCACCCCTCCACTTT.

In this sample, this clonotype turned up many times. The chain is built from TRBV6-1 and TRBJ2-7; D might be TRBD1 (6 bases). CDR3 length equals 15 residues. With 7 bases removed from V and 0 bases from J, the gap between germline ends came to 16 bases. CDR1 is MNHNS and CDR2 is SASEGT in the germline V gene. The CDR3 spells CASKLRGQSSYEQYF. The CDR3 coding sequence is TGTGCCAGCAAACTCAGGGGTCAAAGCTCCTACGAGCAGTACTTC.

This clonotype came up many times. The J gene is TRBJ2-2, the V gene TRBV14; tentatively, D is TRBD2 (6 bases). Germline-derived CDR1 and CDR2 are SGHDN and FVKESK. V lost 1 base to trimming and J lost 5 bases, with 14 bases between them. The CDR3 covers 16 residues. DNA for the CDR3: TGTGCCAGCAGCCAAGGAACCCTAGCGAGAACCGGGGAGCTGTTTTTT. The encoded protein is CASSQGTLARTGELFF.

V gene TRBV19 combines with J gene TRBJ2-7; a possible D gene is TRBD2 (6 bases). The V gene lost 8 bases and the J gene lost 2 bases, with 19 bases spanning the gap. Germline V lookup: CDR1 LNHDA, CDR2 SQIVND (reference sequence). The length of the CDR3 is 15 residues. In nucleotides, the CDR3 is TGTGCCAGTTCCGGGGCTAGCGCAGGCACCTACGAGCAGTACTTC. Protein product: CASSGASAGTYEQYF.

This clonotype showed up just a few times. The chain couples TRBV12-3 or TRBV12-4 to TRBJ2-1; no reliable D call. The CDR3 length is 13 residues. V was shortened by 5 bases and J by 6 bases, with 11 bases between the two germline ends. CDR3 protein: CASSPTGINEQFF. CDR3 coding DNA: TGTGCCAGCAGTCCTACCGGCATCAATGAGCAGTTCTTC.

The J gene is TRBJ1-6, the V gene TRBV6-4, with 8 bases matching TRBD1. V trimming: 6 bases; J trimming: 5 bases; junction bases outside the gene matches: 0. Germline assignment: CDR1 MRHNA and CDR2 SNTAGT. This CDR3 region has 13 residues. This chain's CDR3 is CASRDRDNSPLHF. As DNA, the CDR3 is TGTGCCAGCAGGGACAGGGATAATTCACCCCTCCACTTT.

The chain uses TRBV2 and TRBJ2-3; D is possibly TRBD1 or TRBD2 (5 bases each). The V gene lost 10 bases and the J gene lost 0 bases, with 11 bases spanning the gap. CDR1 is SNHLY, CDR2 FYNNEI, per germline. The CDR3 runs to 13 residues. The CDR3 coding sequence is TGTGCCACCCGACAGCGGAGCACAGATACGCAGTATTTT. Its protein is CATRQRSTDTQYF.

The sample holds many counts of this clonotype. The chain uses TRBV5-1 and TRBJ2-1; D gene uncertain. V was shortened by 0 bases and J by 1 base, with 8 bases between the two germline ends. This CDR3 region has 15 residues. Looked up from germline, CDR1 is SGHRS and CDR2 is YFSETQ. CDR3 sequence: CASSLERTSYNEQFF. The CDR3 bases are TGCGCCAGCAGCTTGGAGCGTACGTCCTACAATGAGCAGTTCTTC.

This clonotype was seen a handful of times. The genes are TRBV30 and TRBJ1-5, with a weak D call TRBD1 (6 bases). CDR1 and CDR2 from the germline V gene are GTSNPN and SVGIG (reference sequence). V gave up 0 bases and J gave up 1 base, with 10 bases separating them. The CDR3 runs 15 residues. CDR3 DNA: TGTGCCTGGAGTGTTGGTGGGACAAGCAATCAGCCCCAGCATTTT. Translating gives CAWSVGGTSNQPQHF.

This clonotype was found a few times. V usage is TRBV4-1 and J usage is TRBJ2-3, with 10 bases aligning to TRBD2. The V segment lost 1 base and the J segment 8 bases; nucleotides outside the gene matches: 15. CDR3 length: 18 amino acids. CDR1 and CDR2 from the germline V gene are MGHRA and YSYEKL. The CDR3 DNA is TGCGCCAGCAGCCAAGTCTCCCCAGCGGGAGGGAGAGGGGTTACGCAGTATTTT. This translates into CASSQVSPAGGRGVTQYF.

The V and J genes are TRBV7-7 and TRBJ2-1; tentative D call: TRBD1 (6 bases). Germline lookup yields CDR1 SSHAT and CDR2 FNYEAQ (reference sequence). This CDR3 spans 14 amino acids. CDR3 residues: CARGTAGSYNEQFF. In DNA form, the CDR3 reads TGTGCTAGGGGGACGGCCGGTTCCTACAATGAGCAGTTCTTC.

In its sample, this clonotype was seen many times. The rearrangement joins TRBV19 to TRBJ1-5; 8 bases are shared with TRBD1. Unmatched junction bases numbered 11, after V lost 5 bases and J lost 5 bases. This CDR3 is 16 amino acids long. Germline values: CDR1 LNHDA, CDR2 SQIVND (reference sequence). CDR3 loop: CASSSATDRGYQPQHF. For the CDR3, the DNA is TGTGCCAGTAGTTCAGCAACCGACAGGGGATATCAGCCCCAGCATTTT.